Listed here is a single T cell receptor beta chain. This sample is drawn from a study of blood T cell repertoires in COVID-19. Overall study: Sample material is recorded as cDNA or gDNA derived from T cells, B-cell-depleted T cells, or PBMCs.

CDR1 is SGHDT and CDR2 is YYEEEE in the germline V gene. CDR3 length: 11 amino acids. Trimming took off 0 bases at V and 8 bases at J, with 5 bases between the two ends. Generated by immunoSEQ multiplex PCR, the TCRdb table keeps only in-frame clones and is missing some. The table has about 110,000 clones, approximately 89% seen once; the top ten hold around 7%. Sequencing used peripheral blood. This TCR was sampled from a man in his forties or fifties with active or convalescent COVID-19. J is TRBJ1-1 and V is TRBV5-6; D call uncertain. Here the CDR3 reads CASSLDLEAFF. CDR3 nucleotides: TGTGCCAGCAGCTTGGATCTAGAAGCTTTCTTT.